One sample yielded the 28 T cell receptor beta chains listed below, sequenced in a study of PD-1 blockade in classical Hodgkin lymphoma. Sequencing used immunoSEQ multiplex PCR; TCRdb keeps in-frame clones, though not all of them. The table shows almost 85,000 clones, with 89% occurring only once. There was relapse after autologous stem cell transplantation in every patient, and there was variation in brentuximab vedotin exposure. This specimen was peripheral blood mononuclear cells (PBMCs), taken at baseline. These receptors originate from a human donor with classical Hodgkin lymphoma.

The gene calls are TRBV9 and TRBJ2-7, with 7 nucleotides matching TRBD1. The germline V gene encodes CDR1 SGDLS and CDR2 YYNGEE. The junction had 5 bases not matched to a gene; V was cut back by 0 bases and J by 2 bases. The CDR3 length is 15 residues. CDR3 sequence reads: CASSVEGQATYEQYF. The CDR3 region has the DNA TGTGCCAGCAGCGTAGAAGGACAGGCGACCTACGAGCAGTACTTC.

The rearrangement uses TRBV19 and TRBJ2-1, with unresolved D. The germline V and J ends were trimmed by 4 bases and 7 bases, with 8 bases remaining between them. Germline V lookup: CDR1 LNHDA, CDR2 SQIVND (reference sequence). The CDR3 is 12 residues long. CDR3 DNA: TGTGCCAGTAGTACGTTCATGAATGAGCAGTTCTTC. Residues: CASSTFMNEQFF.

The chain couples TRBV27 to TRBJ2-5, with 7 bases that match TRBD2. J lost 1 base, V lost 0 bases, and 8 bases had no gene match. CDR1 and CDR2 (germline): MNHEY, SMNVEV (reference sequence). This CDR3 region has 17 residues. In DNA form, the CDR3 reads TGTGCCAGCAGTTTATCGGGGAGGGGCCGCCGCCAAGAGACCCAGTACTTC. It translates to CASSLSGRGRRQETQYF.

This clone was recorded once. V and J are TRBV28 and TRBJ2-5, with 7 nucleotides matching TRBD1. CDR3 length equals 16 residues. Germline lookup yields CDR1 MDHEN and CDR2 SYDVKM. V lost 1 base, J lost 5 bases, and 10 bases stayed unmatched. CDR3 in DNA: TGTGCCAGCAGTTTATCCTCTAGGGGGCGCTTTGAGACCCAGTACTTC. Residues: CASSLSSRGRFETQYF.

The chain uses TRBV7-8 and TRBJ2-7, with 8 nucleotides matching TRBD2. The J segment lost 7 bases and the V segment lost 1 base, leaving 12 bases of the junction unmatched. Germline values: CDR1 SGHVS, CDR2 FQNEAQ. The CDR3 totals 16 residues. CDR3 residues: CASSLVVLAGTGEQYF. CDR3 nucleotide sequence: TGTGCCAGCAGCTTAGTGGTTCTAGCGGGCACTGGGGAGCAGTACTTC.

This clone was observed a few times. The chain combines TRBV11-2 with TRBJ2-7, with 11 positions matching TRBD1. The CDR3 has 17 residues. Germline loops: CDR1 SGHAT, CDR2 FQNNGV. J was trimmed by 0 bases and V by 5 bases; bases with no gene match: 9. The CDR3 loop reads CASSGGTGGLSSYEQYF. The CDR3 DNA follows: TGTGCCAGCAGCGGTGGGACAGGGGGATTAAGCTCCTACGAGCAGTACTTC.

The chain is built from TRBV5-8 and TRBJ2-1, with a possible D match to TRBD2 (5 bases). The CDR3 is made up of 12 amino acids. V was shortened by 0 bases and J by 7 bases, with 5 bases between the two germline ends. In germline, CDR1 is SGHTS, CDR2 YDEGEE. Here the CDR3 reads CASSLAGNEQFF. CDR3 coding DNA: TGTGCCAGCAGCTTGGCGGGAAATGAGCAGTTCTTC.

This clone appeared a single time. This rearrangement joins TRBV30 to TRBJ1-1; D gene uncertain. Germline loops: CDR1 GTSNPN, CDR2 SVGIG (reference sequence). V shed 0 bases and J shed 1 base, with 9 bases lying between them. There are 14 residues in the CDR3. The CDR3 bases are TGTGCCTGGAGTGTCGAACACGGGAACACTGAAGCTTTCTTT. Protein sequence: CAWSVEHGNTEAFF.

This chain links TRBV11-2 with TRBJ2-7, with 8 nucleotides matching TRBD1. The CDR3 totals 15 residues. V was clipped by 5 bases and J by 0 bases; unmatched bases: 6. Germline CDR1 reads SGHAT; CDR2 reads FQNNGV. CDR3 residues: CASSPGTGGSYEQYF. The CDR3 DNA sequence: TGTGCCAGCAGCCCTGGGACAGGTGGCTCCTACGAGCAGTACTTC.

V and J are TRBV30 and TRBJ1-2; 7 bases map to TRBD1. Germline-derived CDR1 and CDR2 are GTSNPN and SVGIG (reference sequence). The CDR3 extends over 15 amino acids. The junction had 5 bases not matched to a gene; V was cut back by 1 base and J by 0 bases. CDR3 nucleotides: TGTGCCTGGAGTGCACAGGGGTTGACTAACTATGGCTACACCTTC. Protein product: CAWSAQGLTNYGYTF. Looking up the rest from reference TRBV30 and TRBJ1-2 gives the full variable domain: SQTIHQWPATLVQPVGSPLSLECTVEGTSNPNLYWYRQAAGRGLQLLFYSVGIGQISSEVPQNLSASRPQDRQFILSSKKLLLSDSGFYLCAWSAQGLTNYGYTFGSGTRLTVV.

The V gene is TRBV30, the J gene TRBJ2-7; 14 positions agree with TRBD2. The V segment lost 2 bases and the J segment 12 bases; nucleotides outside the gene matches: 6. From germline, CDR1 is GTSNPN and CDR2 SVGIG (reference sequence). The CDR3 is 13 amino acids. The CDR3 nucleotides read TGTGCCTGGAGTCTCGGGACTAGCGGGAGAAGGTACTTC. Protein sequence: CAWSLGTSGRRYF.

The chain is built from TRBV6-1 and TRBJ1-2; TRBD1 is a possible D gene (5 bases). Per germline, CDR1 MNHNS and CDR2 SASEGT. The CDR3 consists of 13 residues. Trimming pared 6 bases from V and 4 bases from J, leaving 12 bases between. CDR3 protein: CASRADSVYGYTF. CDR3 DNA: TGTGCCAGCAGGGCCGACAGCGTCTATGGCTACACCTTC.

V is TRBV30 and J is TRBJ1-2; weak D call: TRBD1 (5 bases). Germline values: CDR1 GTSNPN, CDR2 SVGIG (reference sequence). Trimming took off 5 bases at V and 0 bases at J, with 10 bases between the two ends. The CDR3 consists of 13 residues. CDR3 sequence: CAWSPGTNYGYTF. For the CDR3, the DNA is TGTGCCTGGTCTCCAGGGACTAACTATGGCTACACCTTC.

The chain combines TRBV13 with TRBJ1-2, with 10 bases aligning to TRBD1. Trimming removed 5 bases from V and 2 bases from J; junction bases left unmatched: 8. CDR1 and CDR2 from the germline V gene are PRHDT and FYEKMQ (reference sequence). The CDR3 is 16 amino acids. Written as DNA, the CDR3 is TGTGCCAGCAGCCTCGGGACAGGGGTTACCAACTATGGCTACACCTTC. Translated, it gives CASSLGTGVTNYGYTF.

The chain carries TRBV2 and TRBJ1-2, with D unresolved. V was shortened by 5 bases and J by 6 bases, with 4 bases between the two germline ends. The CDR3 runs to 10 residues. The germline V gene encodes CDR1 SNHLY and CDR2 FYNNEI. CDR3 residues: CASSLDGYTF. The CDR3 DNA follows: TGTGCCAGCAGTCTCGATGGCTACACCTTC.

The V and J genes are TRBV5-4 and TRBJ1-4; 10 nucleotides line up with TRBD1. The germline V gene encodes CDR1 SGHNT and CDR2 YYREEE (reference sequence). With 1 base clipped from V and 3 bases from J, the junction kept 3 bases outside the gene matches. The CDR3 runs to 16 residues. As DNA, the CDR3 is TGTGCCAGCAGCTTGTGGGGACAGGGGTCTAATGAAAAACTGTTTTTT. It encodes CASSLWGQGSNEKLFF.

The chain uses TRBV6-5 and TRBJ2-6; 8 bases map to TRBD2. The V and J ends lost 6 bases and 4 bases, in that order; junction bases with no gene match: 5. The germline V gene has CDR1 MNHEY and CDR2 SVGAGI. The CDR3 contains 15 residues. The CDR3 is CASRPGGTGANVLTF. CDR3 DNA: TGTGCCAGCAGGCCGGGAGGGACCGGGGCCAACGTCCTGACTTTC.

V usage is TRBV6-6 and J usage is TRBJ2-6, with a possible D match to TRBD2 (6 bases). Per the germline V gene, CDR1 is MNHNY and CDR2 is SVGAGI (reference sequence). This CDR3 spans 13 amino acids. V lost 6 bases and J 9 bases, leaving 12 bases between the germline ends. In nucleotides, the CDR3 is TGTGCCAGCAGCAGGACTACTAGCAACGTCCTGACTTTC. It specifies CASSRTTSNVLTF.

Only a few counts were recorded for this clone. The CDR3 sequence is CASSELGRRSGSTGELFF. CDR3 nucleotide sequence: TGTGCCAGCAGTGAATTGGGCAGGCGGTCAGGCAGCACCGGGGAGCTGTTTTTT. The chain employs TRBV2 and TRBJ2-2; no reliable D call. The germline V gene has CDR1 SNHLY and CDR2 FYNNEI. The germline V and J ends were trimmed by 2 bases and 4 bases, with 20 bases remaining between them. This CDR3 contains 18 residues.

This clone has just one count. The chain combines TRBV5-1 with TRBJ2-2, with TRBD2 matching over 7 bases. After removal of 7 bases from V and 6 bases from J, the junction contained 15 bases not matched to a gene. CDR3 length: 16 amino acids. The germline gives CDR1 SGHRS, CDR2 YFSETQ. CDR3 in DNA: TGCGCCAGCCGAAAGTCGGGAGGTGCCCTCGCCGGGGAGCTGTTTTTT. This translates into CASRKSGGALAGELFF.

The rearrangement links TRBV7-2 to TRBJ2-4; 8 bases map to TRBD2. The CDR3 contains 17 residues. J was trimmed by 9 bases and V by 1 base; bases with no gene match: 14. The germline CDR1 and CDR2 sequences are SGHTA and FQGNSA. The CDR3: CASSLVTSGGPSSIQYF. The CDR3 nucleotides are TGTGCCAGCAGCTTAGTAACGTCGGGAGGGCCTTCAAGCATTCAGTACTTC.

J is TRBJ1-3 and V is TRBV14; D remains ambiguous. The CDR3 totals 14 residues. Trimming removed 4 bases from V and 2 bases from J, with 9 bases in between. CDR1 SGHDN and CDR2 FVKESK come from the germline V gene. As DNA, the CDR3 is TGTGCCAGCAGCCTAAATACAGCTGGAAACACCATATATTTT. It translates to CASSLNTAGNTIYF.

J is TRBJ1-4 and V is TRBV7-6; 8 bases are shared with TRBD1. Germline CDR1 and CDR2: SGHVS and FNYEAQ. The J segment lost 4 bases and the V segment lost 5 bases, leaving 3 bases of the junction unmatched. The CDR3 is 14 residues long. In DNA, the CDR3 is TGTGCCAGCAGCCCGGGACAGGTTAATGAAAAACTGTTTTTT. It encodes CASSPGQVNEKLFF.

The CDR3 here is CASREIRGNTDTQYF. The CDR3 DNA reads as TGTGCCAGCAGAGAAATTCGGGGTAACACAGATACGCAGTATTTT. The chain carries TRBV5-4 and TRBJ2-3; a weak D match, TRBD2 (5 bases). Trimming pared 5 bases from V and 2 bases from J, leaving 15 bases between. In germline, CDR1 is SGHNT, CDR2 YYREEE (reference sequence). The CDR3 sequence is 15 residues long.

This clone was seen only once. At one end the junction does not follow the germline gene, possibly because of a read error. The J gene is TRBJ2-7, the V gene TRBV5-6; 8 nucleotides line up with TRBD1. Germline loops: CDR1 SGHDT, CDR2 YYEEEE. The CDR3 loop spans 15 amino acids. The CDR3 is CASSLSRGRHYKQYF. The CDR3 DNA sequence: TGTGCCAGCAGCTTGTCCAGGGGGCGGCACTACAAGCAGTACTTC.

The V call is TRBV7-9, the J call TRBJ1-2; the match to TRBD1 covers 7 bases. Unmatched junction bases numbered 22, after V lost 5 bases and J lost 4 bases. Germline-derived CDR1 and CDR2 are SEHNR and FQNEAQ (reference sequence). The CDR3 spans 19 residues. The CDR3: CASSPPRSGQDSRSYGYTF. The CDR3 DNA is TGTGCCAGCAGCCCCCCCCGATCTGGACAGGACTCGAGGAGCTATGGCTACACCTTC. The complete variable domain, with remaining parts taken from reference TRBV7-9 and TRBJ1-2, reads DTGVSQNPRHKITKRGQNVTFRCDPISEHNRLYWYRQTLGQGPEFLTYFQNEAQLEKSRLLSDRFSAERPKGSFSTLEIQRTEQGDSAMYLCASSPPRSGQDSRSYGYTFGSGTRLTVV.

This clone was detected once. In DNA form, the CDR3 reads TGTGCCAGCAGCACCCCGAGGTTTTACTACGAGCAGTACTTC. Its translation is CASSTPRFYYEQYF. This chain links TRBV7-9 with TRBJ2-7; unclear D gene. Trimming stripped 5 bases from V and 3 bases from J, with 14 bases between. Germline V lookup: CDR1 SEHNR, CDR2 FQNEAQ (reference sequence). The CDR3 is made up of 14 amino acids.

The V call is TRBV5-1, the J call TRBJ2-1; a possible D gene is TRBD2 (5 bases). The CDR3 is 14 residues long. Germline V gene sequence: CDR1 SGHRS, CDR2 YFSETQ. V was shortened by 2 bases and J by 0 bases, with 6 bases between the two germline ends. The CDR3 sequence: CASSLADSYNEQFF. The CDR3 DNA reads TGCGCCAGCAGCTTAGCGGACTCCTACAATGAGCAGTTCTTC.